The rows below give T cell receptor beta chains drawn from one sample of a study of T cell repertoires in cytomegalovirus infection. Each CDR3 protein is one row after TCRdb ran MiXCR on the reads. Found here are more than 150,000 distinct CDR3 sequences, approximately 19% of them singletons; the top ten hold 2.5% to 3%. What was sequenced was PBMCs. Receptors originate from a human donor in good health (CMV status not recorded). Some clones in this sample may be carry-over from other donors' samples. The CDR3 runs from the conserved cysteine through the conserved F or W. The D gene is left open where the match is weak. Clone size, where shown, is once, few, many, or a class for clones that have expanded.

v_gene	abundance	j_gene	d_gene	CDR3aa	CDR3nt
TRBV7-2	-	TRBJ2-3	TRBD2	CASSLAWGGLAAQYF	TGTGCCAGCAGCTTAGCATGGGGAGGACTAGCAGCGCAGTATTTT
TRBV2	few	TRBJ2-3	-	CASSPPSTGTTTDTQYF	TGTGCCAGCAGTCCTCCCTCTACAGGGACGACCACAGATACGCAGTATTTT
TRBV7-8	many	TRBJ1-2	-	CASKAPANYGYTF	TGTGCCAGCAAAGCTCCCGCTAACTATGGCTACACCTTC
TRBV11-3	-	TRBJ1-4	-	CASSTYKGMNEKLFF	TGTGCCAGCAGTACATACAAGGGGATGAATGAAAAACTGTTTTTT
TRBV5-6	-	TRBJ1-6	-	CASSLVFGETNSPLHF	TGTGCCAGCAGCTTGGTTTTTGGAGAAACGAATTCACCCCTCCACTTT
TRBV7-2	many	TRBJ2-2	TRBD2	CAGSYGGTGELFF	TGTGCCGGGTCCTACGGGGGGACCGGGGAGCTGTTTTTT
TRBV7-2	-	TRBJ2-7	-	CASSFRWESYEQYF	TGTGCCAGCAGCTTTCGGTGGGAATCCTACGAGCAGTACTTC
TRBV12-3/TRBV12-4	many	TRBJ1-4	-	CASRKGTWGEKLFF	TGTGCCAGCAGGAAGGGCACTTGGGGCGAAAAACTGTTTTTT
TRBV10-3	many	TRBJ2-7	-	CAISESSSGDANF	TGTGCCATCAGTGAGTCGTCGTCAGGGGATGCGAACTTC
TRBV6-2/TRBV6-3	once	TRBJ2-2	-	CASSYPTALNTGELFF	TGTGCCAGCAGTTATCCGACCGCCTTGAACACCGGGGAGCTGTTTTTT
TRBV29-1	-	TRBJ2-3	-	CSVWAATDTQYF	TGCAGCGTTTGGGCAGCCACAGATACGCAGTATTTT
TRBV11-2	-	TRBJ2-1	TRBD2	CAGSQREGKNEQFF	TGTGCCGGCAGCCAGCGGGAGGGAAAAAATGAGCAGTTCTTC
TRBV11-2	few	TRBJ2-2	TRBD2	CASSQRAGKTGELFF	TGTGCCAGCAGCCAAAGAGCGGGAAAAACCGGGGAGCTGTTTTTT
TRBV27	few	TRBJ1-2	TRBD1	CASSPADRVNYGYTF	TGTGCCAGCAGTCCAGCGGACAGGGTTAACTATGGCTACACCTTC
TRBV6-5	few	TRBJ1-1	-	CASSWGSTNTEAFF	TGTGCCAGCAGCTGGGGGTCGACGAACACTGAAGCTTTCTTT
TRBV7-2	many	TRBJ2-1	-	CASSPTYNEQFF	TGTGCCAGCAGCCCAACCTACAATGAGCAGTTCTTC
TRBV12-3/TRBV12-4	-	TRBJ2-7	-	CASSLEQLAYEQYF	TGTGCCAGCAGTTTGGAACAGCTTGCCTACGAGCAGTACTTC
TRBV12-3/TRBV12-4	few	TRBJ1-2	TRBD1	CASSPNRGEGYTF	TGTGCCAGCAGTCCAAACAGGGGTGAGGGCTACACCTTC
TRBV27	few	TRBJ1-5	-	CASSLLRNQPQHF	TGTGCCAGCAGTTTATTGCGAAATCAGCCCCAGCATTTT
TRBV19	few	TRBJ2-5	-	CASSIVHHQETQYF	TGTGCCAGTAGTATAGTCCACCACCAAGAGACCCAGTACTTC
TRBV7-2	many	TRBJ2-1	TRBD2	CASSSGLSGKQYYNEQFF	TGTGCCAGCAGCTCCGGGCTTAGCGGGAAGCAATACTACAATGAGCAGTTCTTC
TRBV19	few	TRBJ2-6	-	CASSQRGGQGSSGANVLTF	TGTGCCAGTAGTCAACGGGGGGGACAGGGATCCTCTGGGGCCAACGTCCTGACTTTC
TRBV6-5	few	TRBJ2-7	-	CASSYDRIYEQYF	TGTGCCAGCAGTTACGACAGGATTTACGAGCAGTACTTC